These 2 T cell receptor beta chains were all obtained from the same sample, sequenced in a study of shared clonotypes between healthy human individuals (dated by TCRdb to the early 2020s). Library preparation employed the immunoSEQ multiplex PCR assay. TCRdb carries this immuneACCESS record with in-frame sequences only. Its versions omit some clonotypes, under half of them owing to an unresolved V gene in the studies checked, with the rest unexplained. Counted in this sample were about 2.1 million clones; 85% to 95% of them appeared once. More than 1.5% of the sample belongs to the ten largest clones. For the CD8 naive samples, CD45RO-negative cells were positively selected for CCR7, yielding a CD45RA+CCR7+ population from which TemRA cells were excluded. Sample: naive CD8+ T cells from PBMCs. In light of the paper, this sample's cell subset or site label describes: CD45RA+CCR7+. The receptor set was obtained from a man between 18 and 35 years old in good health. Some clones in this sample may be carry-over from other donors' samples.

A remark on this clone: Since a much larger clone is just one base distant, this may be a read error. The sample has other DNA sequences that encode this CDR3 too. The V call is TRBV7-9, the J call TRBJ2-7, with D hard to call. Looked up from germline, CDR1 is SEHNR and CDR2 is FQNEAQ (reference sequence). V was shortened by 6 bases and J by 2 bases, with 5 bases between the two germline ends. The CDR3 consists of 11 residues. The CDR3 loop reads CASSSTYEQYF. CDR3 nucleotides: TGTGCCAGCAGTTCCACCTACGAGCAGTACTTC.

The rearrangement uses TRBV9 and TRBJ1-3; D is perhaps TRBD1 (5 bases). The ends were cut back, 4 bases at V and 3 bases at J, with 17 bases in the middle. The CDR3 contains 16 residues. The germline V gene has CDR1 SGDLS and CDR2 YYNGEE. CDR3 residues: CASSTLLGTVGNTIYF. CDR3 DNA: TGTGCCAGCAGCACCCTCCTCGGGACGGTTGGAAACACCATATATTTT.